Below are 20 T cell receptor beta chains sequenced from a single sample in a study of T-cell reconstitution after alpha-beta-depleted transplantation in children. This sample's TCRbeta library carried unique molecular identifier barcodes. TCRdb fed the PCR reads into MiXCR, producing one record per CDR3 protein. The data contain hundreds of thousands of distinct CDR3 sequences, roughly 14% of them seen just once; the ten biggest clones take up approximately 0.8%. Sequences were derived from PBMCs, sampled before TCRalphabeta/CD19-depleted stem cell transplant. Every receptor here comes from a girl aged 2 to 10 with congenital amegakaryocytic thrombocytopenia, due to receive a stem cell transplant.

This chain connects TRBV5-1 to TRBJ2-3; tentative D call: TRBD2 (6 bases). CDR3 length: 17 residues. Trimming cost V 3 bases and J 2 bases, with 19 bases left between them. Germline V gene sequence: CDR1 SGHRS, CDR2 YFSETQ. The CDR3 region is CASSSTLTRSHTDTQYF. For the CDR3, the DNA is TGCGCCAGCAGCTCAACGTTGACTAGAAGTCACACAGATACGCAGTATTTT.

This clonotype was observed many times. The chain combines TRBV20-1 with TRBJ2-1, with a tentative D call TRBD2 (6 bases). The CDR3 runs to 16 residues. Germline V CDR1 and CDR2: DFQATT, SNEGSKA (reference sequence). The germline V and J ends were trimmed by 0 bases and 0 bases, with 12 bases remaining between them. The CDR3 spells CSARDPGLSSYNEQFF. CDR3 coding DNA: TGCAGTGCTAGAGACCCGGGACTCAGCTCCTACAATGAGCAGTTCTTC.

This clonotype has only a few counts. V is TRBV7-6 and J is TRBJ2-1; tentatively, D is TRBD2 (7 bases). Trimming removed 3 bases from V and 12 bases from J, with 18 bases in between. CDR3 length equals 14 residues. Germline V gene data show CDR1 as SGHVS and CDR2 as FNYEAQ. The CDR3 loop is CASSLRSGGELQFF. CDR3 nucleotides: TGTGCCAGCAGCTTGAGGTCGGGGGGCGAATTGCAGTTCTTC.

This clonotype was detected only a few times. The genes are TRBV15 and TRBJ2-3; D unresolved. Germline V CDR1 and CDR2: LNHNV, YYDKDF (reference sequence). The CDR3 contains 14 residues. The ends were cut back, 1 base at V and 2 bases at J, with 7 bases in the middle. The CDR3 region is CATSRGVNTDTQYF. The CDR3, as DNA: TGTGCCACCAGCAGAGGTGTCAACACAGATACGCAGTATTTT.

This clonotype was observed many times. The J gene is TRBJ2-7, the V gene TRBV28; D is possibly TRBD2 (5 bases). The CDR3 is made up of 14 amino acids. Trimming removed 4 bases at V and 2 bases at J, with 12 bases between. Germline V gives CDR1 MDHEN, CDR2 SYDVKM. CDR3 amino acids: CASSYRRPPYEQYF. The CDR3 DNA reads as TGTGCCAGCAGTTATAGGAGGCCTCCCTACGAGCAGTACTTC.

This clonotype was seen many times. This chain connects TRBV24-1 to TRBJ1-1, with TRBD1 identical over 7 bases. The ends lost 7 bases at V and 8 bases at J; junction bases unmatched: 12. Germline V gives CDR1 KGHDR, CDR2 SFDVKD. The CDR3 spans 14 residues. For the CDR3, the DNA is TGTGCCACCAGCGCTACAGGGGACCGCCCGGAAGCTTTCTTT. Encoded protein: CATSATGDRPEAFF.

This clonotype was picked up a small number of times. The gene calls are TRBV11-1 and TRBJ2-7, with 8 bases identical to TRBD2. The CDR3 is 16 amino acids. The junction had 9 bases not matched to a gene; V was cut back by 5 bases and J by 0 bases. Per the germline V gene, CDR1 is SGHAT and CDR2 is FQDESV (reference sequence). The CDR3 sequence is CASSHPGGTSSYEQYF. The CDR3 nucleotides are TGTGCCAGCAGCCATCCGGGAGGGACCAGCTCCTACGAGCAGTACTTC.

The CDR3: CASRADRRYEQYF. As DNA, the CDR3 is TGTGCCAGCAGGGCGGACAGGAGATACGAGCAGTACTTC. The chain has TRBV2 and TRBJ2-7; 7 positions agree with TRBD1. The CDR3 sequence is 13 residues long. After removal of 6 bases from V and 4 bases from J, the junction contained 6 bases not matched to a gene. The germline V gene encodes CDR1 SNHLY and CDR2 FYNNEI.

This clonotype was observed at least ten times. The chain couples TRBV10-2 to TRBJ2-7, with 10 bases identical to TRBD1. The germline V gene has CDR1 WSHSY and CDR2 SAAADI. The CDR3 is made up of 19 amino acids. Trimming cost V 4 bases and J 0 bases; bases outside gene matches: 15. The CDR3 region has the DNA TGCGCCAGCAGTGTCCGGGACAGGGGTCTCTATCAAAGCTCCTACGAGCAGTACTTC. This gives the protein CASSVRDRGLYQSSYEQYF.

This clonotype was observed at least ten times. V is TRBV6-5 and J is TRBJ2-6; TRBD1 agrees at 8 bases. CDR1 and CDR2 from the germline V gene are MNHEY and SVGAGI. This CDR3 contains 17 residues. The ends lost 2 bases at V and 2 bases at J; junction bases unmatched: 5. The CDR3, as DNA: TGTGCCAGCAGTTACATCCAGGGGGCCCCTGGGGCCAACGTCCTGACTTTC. Amino acid sequence: CASSYIQGAPGANVLTF.

This clonotype was seen ten or more times. CDR3 in amino acids: CSVGQNNEKLFF. In DNA form, the CDR3 reads TGCAGTGTGGGACAGAATAATGAAAAACTGTTTTTT. The chain combines TRBV20-1 with TRBJ1-4; 7 nucleotides align to TRBD1. The CDR3 is 12 residues long. J was trimmed by 4 bases and V by 7 bases; bases with no gene match: 3. Germline loops: CDR1 DFQATT, CDR2 SNEGSKA (reference sequence).

In its sample, this clonotype was seen a few times. CDR3 bases: TGTGCCAGCAGTCCCTCGGTTGTCAGGCCCATCGACTGGGGGGTAAACATTCAGTACTTC. Encoded protein: CASSPSVVRPIDWGVNIQYF. The gene calls are TRBV12-3 or TRBV12-4 and TRBJ2-4, with D possibly TRBD2 on 6 matching bases. Trimming took 5 bases from V and 6 from J, leaving 32 bases between them. The CDR3 totals 20 residues.

This clonotype was seen many times. The V gene is TRBV20-1, the J gene TRBJ2-1; D remains unclear. Trimming removed 7 bases at V and 6 bases at J, with 22 bases between. This CDR3 is 15 amino acids long. Germline V CDR1 and CDR2: DFQATT, SNEGSKA (reference sequence). In DNA form, the CDR3 reads TGCAGTGTAGGTGTTTGGCGAAGGTCGGGCAATGAGCAGTTCTTC. Residues: CSVGVWRRSGNEQFF.

This clonotype was seen repeatedly, ten times or more. J is TRBJ2-7 and V is TRBV7-9; the D is unclear. The germline V and J ends were trimmed by 5 bases and 1 base, with 3 bases remaining between them. The CDR3 runs to 11 residues. Germline-derived CDR1 and CDR2 are SEHNR and FQNEAQ (reference sequence). The CDR3 DNA reads as TGTGCCAGCAGCCGTTCCTACGAGCAGTACTTC. Its protein product is CASSRSYEQYF.

V gene TRBV20-1 combines with J gene TRBJ2-1, with 11 nucleotides matching TRBD2. This CDR3 spans 14 amino acids. Losses at the gene ends were 6 bases for V and 8 bases for J; bases not matched to a gene: 9. The germline CDR1 and CDR2 sequences are DFQATT and SNEGSKA (reference sequence). The CDR3 here is CSAPTTSGKDEQFF. CDR3 DNA sequence: TGCAGTGCCCCGACGACTAGCGGGAAGGATGAGCAGTTCTTC.

The chain joins TRBV11-2 to TRBJ1-2; no definite D call. The germline CDR1 and CDR2 sequences are SGHAT and FQNNGV. The CDR3 length is 15 residues. The V end lost 3 bases, the J end lost 0 bases, and 11 bases lay between the germline ends. The CDR3 is CASSFGASANYGYTF. DNA for the CDR3: TGTGCCAGCAGCTTCGGTGCCTCCGCTAACTATGGCTACACCTTC.

This clonotype was counted only a few times. The J gene is TRBJ2-3, the V gene TRBV7-9; possibly TRBD2 for D (5 bases). V dropped 5 bases and J dropped 0 bases, with 12 bases sitting between them. Germline V gene lookup returns CDR1 SEHNR and CDR2 FQNEAQ (reference sequence). There are 15 residues in the CDR3. In DNA form, the CDR3 reads TGTGCCAGCAGCACCGGCAGGACTAGCACAGATACGCAGTATTTT. Translating it yields CASSTGRTSTDTQYF. The full variable domain, completed using reference TRBV7-9 and TRBJ2-3, is DTGVSQNPRHKITKRGQNVTFRCDPISEHNRLYWYRQTLGQGPEFLTYFQNEAQLEKSRLLSDRFSAERPKGSFSTLEIQRTEQGDSAMYLCASSTGRTSTDTQYFGPGTRLTVL.

The sample holds many counts of this clonotype. This chain links TRBV20-1 with TRBJ1-4; the D is unclear. The germline V gene encodes CDR1 DFQATT and CDR2 SNEGSKA (reference sequence). The CDR3 is 13 amino acids. Trimming shortened V by 8 bases and J by 4 bases, and 14 bases separated the two germline ends. The CDR3 loop is CSPPSSYNEKLFF. The DNA of the CDR3 is TGCAGTCCTCCTTCCAGTTATAATGAAAAACTGTTTTTT.

The chain combines TRBV7-2 with TRBJ2-1; possibly TRBD1 for D (5 bases). Germline values: CDR1 SGHTA, CDR2 FQGNSA. V was clipped by 1 base and J by 7 bases, with 8 bases between them. The CDR3 totals 13 residues. The DNA of the CDR3 is TGTGCCAGCAGCTTAGACAGGCTTAATGAGCAGTTCTTC. Translating it yields CASSLDRLNEQFF. The full variable domain, rest sourced from reference TRBV7-2 and TRBJ2-1, is GAGVSQSPSNKVTEKGKDVELRCDPISGHTALYWYRQSLGQGLEFLIYFQGNSAPDKSGLPSDRFSAERTGGSVSTLTIQRTQQEDSAVYLCASSLDRLNEQFFGPGTRLTVL.

This clonotype occurred many times. This chain connects TRBV15 to TRBJ2-7; no definite D call. Germline CDR1 and CDR2: LNHNV and YYDKDF (reference sequence). Trimming cost V 0 bases and J 1 base, with 10 bases left between them. The CDR3 extends over 15 amino acids. The CDR3 DNA sequence: TGTGCCACCAGCAGAGAAGTCCTGGATTCCTACGAGCAGTACTTC. Amino acid sequence: CATSREVLDSYEQYF.